One sample yielded the 13 T cell receptor beta chains listed below, sequenced in a study of blood T cells in healthy people across ages. For the second PCR, which ran for about 6 to 11 cycles, a sample-barcoded 5' primer and a J-beta primer mix were used. Each CDR3 protein gets one entry after TCRdb re-called the 5' RACE reads with MiXCR. This sample yields 750,000 to 950,000 distinct CDR3 sequences, of which about 55% are seen a single time; roughly 37% belongs to the top ten. The sample comprised blood. These receptors originate from a man aged 80 or over in good health.

The chain joins TRBV29-1 to TRBJ2-5; either TRBD1 or TRBD2 may supply D (6 bases each). V lost 7 bases to trimming and J lost 2 bases, with 17 bases between them. CDR1 is SQVTM, CDR2 ANQGSEA, per germline. The CDR3 sequence is 14 residues long. The CDR3 loop is CSAWGAHGQETQYF. The CDR3 coding sequence is TGCAGCGCTTGGGGGGCGCACGGACAAGAGACCCAGTACTTC.

This chain links TRBV6-2 or TRBV6-3 with TRBJ2-7; D gene unclear. The CDR3 has 13 residues. Looked up from germline, CDR1 is MNHEY and CDR2 is SVGEGT. V dropped 3 bases and J dropped 6 bases, with 12 bases sitting between them. CDR3 nucleotide sequence: TGTGCCAGCAGTTATGCGACTCGGCGCGAGCAGTACTTC. Residues: CASSYATRREQYF.

V usage is TRBV13 and J usage is TRBJ2-4; 12 positions agree with TRBD2. Germline CDR1 is PRHDT and CDR2 is FYEKMQ (reference sequence). The V segment lost 5 bases and the J segment 8 bases; nucleotides outside the gene matches: 7. There are 15 residues in the CDR3. The CDR3 DNA sequence: TGTGCCAGCAGCGCCCGGACTAGCGGGATTGACATTCAGTACTTC. It translates to CASSARTSGIDIQYF.

The CDR3 loop reads CASSLDPGVYNEQFF. CDR3 bases: TGTGCCAGCAGCTTAGATCCAGGTGTATACAATGAGCAGTTCTTC. The chain employs TRBV7-8 and TRBJ2-1, with unresolved D. The V gene lost 1 base and the J gene lost 4 bases, with 11 bases spanning the gap. Germline CDR1 SGHVS, CDR2 FQNEAQ. The CDR3 loop spans 15 amino acids.

In this sample, this clonotype turned up a few times. The V gene is TRBV5-5, the J gene TRBJ1-4, with TRBD1 identical over 8 bases. The germline gives CDR1 SGHKS, CDR2 YYEKEE (reference sequence). The junction had 9 bases not matched to a gene; V was cut back by 6 bases and J by 5 bases. This CDR3 is 15 amino acids long. This CDR3 reads CASTRTGTGNEKLFF. The DNA for the CDR3 is TGTGCCAGCACCAGAACCGGGACAGGAAATGAAAAACTGTTTTTT.

This clonotype was seen a few times. V usage is TRBV5-1 and J usage is TRBJ2-5, with 7 bases aligning to TRBD2. This CDR3 is 16 amino acids long. Germline CDR1 and CDR2: SGHRS and YFSETQ. J was trimmed by 2 bases and V by 4 bases; bases with no gene match: 11. CDR3 amino acids: CASSPRLAPWQETQYF. The CDR3 DNA is TGCGCCAGCAGCCCCCGACTAGCACCGTGGCAAGAGACCCAGTACTTC.

V is TRBV12-3 or TRBV12-4 and J is TRBJ2-7, with a possible D match to TRBD2 (5 bases). CDR3 size: 15 residues. Trimming took off 5 bases at V and 6 bases at J, with 20 bases between the two ends. CDR3 in DNA: TGTGCCAGCAGTCCCCCCCGGGGTTCCAGTGGCGAGCAGTACTTC. It is translated as CASSPPRGSSGEQYF.

This chain joins TRBV6-6 and TRBJ1-2; no firm D call. V lost 6 bases and J lost 2, with 7 bases in between. This CDR3 spans 12 amino acids. CDR1 is MNHNY, CDR2 SVGAGI, per germline (reference sequence). The CDR3 sequence: CASREGNYGYTF. Here the CDR3 DNA reads TGTGCCAGCAGGGAGGGAAACTATGGCTACACCTTC.

This clonotype was seen more than once but under ten times. V usage is TRBV29-1 and J usage is TRBJ2-7, with a tentative D call TRBD1 (5 bases). The V gene's germline CDR1 is SQVTM and CDR2 ANQGSEA. CDR3 length: 12 residues. Trimming stripped 7 bases from V and 2 bases from J, with 12 bases between. CDR3 residues: CSAKTTAYEQYF. For the CDR3, the DNA is TGCAGCGCAAAAACGACAGCCTACGAGCAGTACTTC.

The chain links TRBV29-1 to TRBJ2-1; D perhaps matches TRBD2 (5 bases). Per germline, CDR1 SQVTM and CDR2 ANQGSEA. Trimming removed 8 bases from V and 5 bases from J, with 13 bases in between. There are 12 residues in the CDR3. The CDR3 DNA is TGCAGCACTGTAGCGCACGACAATGAGCAGTTCTTC. Encoded protein: CSTVAHDNEQFF.

In its sample, this clonotype was seen a few times. The rearrangement uses TRBV29-1 and TRBJ2-5; 7 positions match TRBD1. Germline CDR1 is SQVTM and CDR2 is ANQGSEA. There are 11 residues in the CDR3. The ends lost 5 bases at V and 7 bases at J; junction bases unmatched: 4. CDR3 in DNA: TGCAGCGTTTGGGCAGGGGGGACCCAGTACTTC. Amino acids: CSVWAGGTQYF.

The chain is built from TRBV2 and TRBJ2-7, with 8 bases identical to TRBD2. This CDR3 is 15 amino acids long. V shed 0 bases, J shed 5 bases, and the junction held 6 bases outside the gene matches. The germline V gene has CDR1 SNHLY and CDR2 FYNNEI. This CDR3 is CASSEAGTRGDEQYF. The CDR3 DNA is TGTGCCAGCAGTGAAGCGGGGACTAGGGGGGACGAGCAGTACTTC.

This clonotype was observed a few times. The genes are TRBV20-1 and TRBJ2-1, with 12 positions matching TRBD1. Trimming removed 0 bases from V and 7 bases from J; junction bases left unmatched: 4. The CDR3 extends over 15 amino acids. Germline CDR1 reads DFQATT; CDR2 reads SNEGSKA (reference sequence). The DNA of the CDR3 is TGCAGTGCTAGAGATAGGGACAGGGGGCGGAATGAGCAGTTCTTC. Its protein product is CSARDRDRGRNEQFF.